These 32 T cell receptor beta chains share one sample of origin, sequenced in a study of CD8 T cells in ankylosing spondylitis. Study-level points and caveats: What seemed typical of ankylosing spondylitis blood was a TCR beta motif built from several highly homologous variants.

TCRdb processed the 5' RACE reads anew with MiXCR; each CDR3 protein has one entry. The sample consists of more than 650,000 distinct CDR3 sequences, over 9.5% of them appearing once. These receptors are not linked to any known antigen. The specimen sequenced was blood, either unsorted or a sorted T cell fraction (not recorded which). These receptors all stem from a male donor with ankylosing spondylitis.

The chain joins TRBV29-1 to TRBJ1-1; TRBD1 is a possible D gene (6 bases). CDR1 is SQVTM, CDR2 ANQGSEA, per germline. The CDR3 runs to 13 residues. The ends were cut back, 5 bases at V and 5 bases at J, with 15 bases in the middle. CDR3 nucleotide sequence: TGCAGCGTTTTTGAAGGGGGAAGGACTGAAGCTTTCTTT. This translates into CSVFEGGRTEAFF.

CDR3 in amino acids: CSVVGQSYEQYF. The CDR3 DNA reads as TGCAGCGTTGTGGGACAGTCCTACGAGCAGTACTTC. The chain couples TRBV29-1 to TRBJ2-7; 7 bases are a match to TRBD1. V lost 4 bases, J lost 1 base, and 1 base stayed unmatched. Germline CDR1 reads SQVTM; CDR2 reads ANQGSEA. CDR3 size: 12 residues.

The J gene is TRBJ2-3, the V gene TRBV6-1, with unresolved D. The CDR3 extends over 14 amino acids. Trimming shortened V by 2 bases and J by 0 bases, and 6 bases separated the two germline ends. The V gene's germline CDR1 is MNHNS and CDR2 SASEGT. The CDR3 is CASSEIHSTDTQYF. Written as DNA, the CDR3 is TGTGCCAGCAGTGAAATTCACAGCACAGATACGCAGTATTTT.

The chain uses TRBV4-3 and TRBJ2-3; perhaps TRBD1 as D (6 bases). The CDR3 is made up of 15 amino acids. The germline V gene encodes CDR1 LGHNA and CDR2 YSLEER. V was pared by 4 bases and J by 1 base, with 12 bases between. Here the CDR3 DNA reads TGCGCCAGCAGCCGGACAGCCAAGGGCACAGATACGCAGTATTTT. Protein: CASSRTAKGTDTQYF.

The rearrangement joins TRBV5-1 to TRBJ2-3, with D hard to call. The germline gives CDR1 SGHRS, CDR2 YFSETQ. Trimming removed 6 bases from V and 0 bases from J, with 11 bases in between. CDR3 length: 14 residues. This CDR3 is CASTPGTSTDTQYF. The CDR3 region has the DNA TGCGCCAGCACCCCGGGTACTAGCACAGATACGCAGTATTTT.

This clonotype has more than one count but fewer than ten. The chain recombines TRBV20-1 with TRBJ1-5, with 7 bases matching TRBD1. V lost 3 bases and J lost 3; bases outside the gene matches: 2. The CDR3 loop spans 13 amino acids. CDR1 and CDR2 from the germline V gene are DFQATT and SNEGSKA (reference sequence). The DNA of the CDR3 is TGCAGTGCTAGGGACAGGAACAATCAGCCCCAGCATTTT. This codes for CSARDRNNQPQHF.

This clonotype was seen only a few times. The rearrangement joins TRBV24-1 to TRBJ2-1; D is possibly TRBD1 (6 bases). Germline-derived CDR1 and CDR2 are KGHDR and SFDVKD. V dropped 0 bases and J dropped 5 bases, with 16 bases sitting between them. The CDR3 covers 17 residues. The CDR3: CATSDLGFWQGNNEQFF. The CDR3, as DNA: TGTGCCACCAGTGATTTGGGGTTTTGGCAGGGGAACAATGAGCAGTTCTTC.

This clonotype was observed a few times. This rearrangement joins TRBV2 to TRBJ2-1; TRBD2 agrees at 12 bases. The germline CDR1 and CDR2 sequences are SNHLY and FYNNEI. This CDR3 region has 15 residues. The V segment lost 3 bases and the J segment 7 bases; nucleotides outside the gene matches: 4. CDR3 in amino acids: CASSDRLAGVNEQFF. In DNA, the CDR3 is TGTGCCAGCAGTGACCGACTAGCGGGAGTTAATGAGCAGTTCTTC.

The genes are TRBV5-1 and TRBJ2-1, with 7 nucleotides matching TRBD2. The CDR3 totals 17 residues. In germline, CDR1 is SGHRS, CDR2 YFSETQ. Unmatched junction bases numbered 14, after V lost 4 bases and J lost 4 bases. CDR3 amino acids: CASSPPKTSSDYNEQFF. CDR3 DNA sequence: TGCGCCAGCAGCCCCCCAAAGACTAGCAGCGATTACAATGAGCAGTTCTTC.

The genes are TRBV5-1 and TRBJ2-3; D tentatively reads TRBD1 or TRBD2 (5 bases each). Germline CDR1 and CDR2: SGHRS and YFSETQ. The V and J ends lost 4 bases and 5 bases respectively, with 14 bases between them. The length of the CDR3 is 14 residues. CDR3 region: CASSLRDHKDTQYF. DNA for the CDR3: TGCGCCAGCAGCCTCCGGGACCACAAAGATACGCAGTATTTT. Filled out from reference TRBV5-1 and TRBJ2-3, the complete variable domain reads KAGVTQTPRYLIKTRGQQVTLSCSPISGHRSVSWYQQTPGQGLQFLFEYFSETQRNKGNFPGRFSGRQFSNSRSEMNVSTLELGDSALYLCASSLRDHKDTQYFGPGTRLTVL.

This clonotype was detected many times. The chain combines TRBV5-1 with TRBJ2-5, with no clear D. Per the germline V gene, CDR1 is SGHRS and CDR2 is YFSETQ. The V and J ends lost 7 bases and 5 bases respectively, with 9 bases between them. The CDR3 runs 11 residues. Here the CDR3 reads CASGELETQYF. As DNA, the CDR3 is TGCGCCAGCGGCGAGTTGGAGACCCAGTACTTC.

The table lists this clonotype with a few counts. V is TRBV29-1 and J is TRBJ1-1, with a possible D match to TRBD1 (6 bases). CDR1 is SQVTM and CDR2 is ANQGSEA in the germline V gene. The ends were cut back, 4 bases at V and 4 bases at J, with 13 bases in the middle. CDR3 size: 13 residues. The CDR3 region is CSVGQGTTTEAFF. The CDR3 region has the DNA TGCAGCGTTGGGCAGGGGACGACCACTGAAGCTTTCTTT.

This clonotype appeared a few times. The rearrangement joins TRBV20-1 to TRBJ2-6, with 9 bases matching TRBD1. V was clipped by 5 bases and J by 0 bases; unmatched bases: 8. Germline V CDR1 and CDR2: DFQATT, SNEGSKA (reference sequence). CDR3 length: 17 amino acids. The CDR3 reads CSAGGQGLLSGANVLTF. The CDR3 coding sequence is TGCAGTGCTGGGGGACAGGGCCTACTCTCTGGGGCCAACGTCCTGACTTTC.

This rearrangement joins TRBV5-1 to TRBJ2-6; perhaps TRBD1 as D (5 bases). The CDR3 is 18 amino acids. The germline V gene encodes CDR1 SGHRS and CDR2 YFSETQ. The germline V and J ends were trimmed by 5 bases and 0 bases, with 18 bases remaining between them. The CDR3 loop reads CASSHPLGQLSGANVLTF. CDR3 bases: TGCGCCAGCAGTCACCCCCTGGGGCAACTCTCTGGGGCCAACGTCCTGACTTTC.

The table lists this clonotype with a few counts. The chain couples TRBV6-2 or TRBV6-3 to TRBJ2-3, with D hard to call. The CDR3 contains 12 residues. Trimming pared 7 bases from V and 5 bases from J, leaving 10 bases between. The germline V gene has CDR1 MNHEY and CDR2 SVGEGT. The chain's CDR3 is CASTKQGDTQYF. The CDR3 bases are TGTGCCAGCACTAAACAAGGAGATACGCAGTATTTT.

This rearrangement joins TRBV7-9 to TRBJ2-3, with D possibly being TRBD1 (5 bases). This CDR3 contains 16 residues. Germline CDR1 reads SEHNR; CDR2 reads FQNEAQ (reference sequence). Trimming shortened V by 1 base and J by 6 bases, and 17 bases separated the two germline ends. The CDR3 loop reads CASSLVVGQLGDTQYF. The DNA for the CDR3 is TGTGCCAGCAGCTTAGTTGTAGGACAACTGGGCGATACGCAGTATTTT.

This clonotype was seen ten or more times. The chain links TRBV4-1 to TRBJ1-4, with D possibly TRBD1 on 6 matching bases. The germline V gene encodes CDR1 MGHRA and CDR2 YSYEKL. The CDR3 has 15 amino acids. Deletions cut 0 bases from V and 8 bases from J, with 13 bases between. Here the CDR3 reads CASSQDMGGREKLFF. In nucleotides, the CDR3 is TGCGCCAGCAGCCAAGATATGGGGGGCCGCGAAAAACTGTTTTTT.

The chain combines TRBV7-2 with TRBJ2-7, with D unresolved. The CDR3 is 15 amino acids. Germline-derived CDR1 and CDR2 are SGHTA and FQGNSA. With 4 bases removed from V and 2 bases from J, the gap between germline ends came to 15 bases. The CDR3 DNA reads TGTGCCAGCAGCTCCGCTTGGCTCCTAACCTACGAGCAGTACTTC. Translated: CASSSAWLLTYEQYF.

The rearrangement joins TRBV12-3 or TRBV12-4 to TRBJ1-2; 8 positions match TRBD1. V was pared by 8 bases and J by 3 bases, with 17 bases of the junction left unmatched. The CDR3 totals 17 residues. The CDR3 loop is CASGPRPGGSTDYGYTF. Here the CDR3 DNA reads TGTGCCAGCGGTCCCAGGCCAGGGGGCAGTACTGACTATGGCTACACCTTC.

This clonotype has a count of ten or more. The CDR3 region is CASSQGPQGAYGYTF. The CDR3 DNA reads as TGCGCCAGCAGCCAAGGTCCGCAGGGGGCCTACGGCTACACCTTC. The chain carries TRBV4-3 and TRBJ1-2, with 8 bases lining up with TRBD1. The V segment lost 1 base and the J segment 8 bases; nucleotides outside the gene matches: 9. CDR3 length: 15 amino acids. Looked up from germline, CDR1 is LGHNA and CDR2 is YSLEER.

V gene TRBV24-1 combines with J gene TRBJ1-1; D is unresolved. Germline V gene lookup returns CDR1 KGHDR and CDR2 SFDVKD. Trimming pared 0 bases from V and 6 bases from J, leaving 7 bases between. This CDR3 has 13 amino acids. For the CDR3, the DNA is TGTGCCACCAGTGATTTGTGGAGCTCTGAAGCTTTCTTT. This encodes CATSDLWSSEAFF.

This clonotype was found a few times. V and J are TRBV6-1 and TRBJ1-5; 7 bases are shared with TRBD1. The CDR3 runs to 13 residues. Germline V gives CDR1 MNHNS, CDR2 SASEGT. The ends lost 6 bases at V and 7 bases at J; junction bases unmatched: 6. CDR3 sequence (DNA): TGTGCCAGCAGCACAGGGGCGCAGCAGCCCCAGCATTTT. It codes for CASSTGAQQPQHF.

The J gene is TRBJ2-1, the V gene TRBV10-3; maybe TRBD2 (7 bases). The V end lost 8 bases, the J end lost 7 bases, and 24 bases lay between the germline ends. Germline loops: CDR1 ENHRY, CDR2 SYGVKD. The CDR3 is 16 amino acids. The DNA for the CDR3 is TGTGCCATCCACAGGAGGGGGGCGGGAGCGATAAATGAGCAGTTCTTC. Its translation is CAIHRRGAGAINEQFF.

This clonotype turned up a few times. The J gene is TRBJ2-5, the V gene TRBV28; TRBD1 might be the D (5 bases). Germline CDR1 is MDHEN and CDR2 is SYDVKM. Trimming cost V 5 bases and J 4 bases, with 14 bases left between them. This CDR3 contains 14 residues. The CDR3 region is CASSPVGLGETQYF. The CDR3 coding sequence is TGTGCCAGCAGTCCGGTGGGGCTAGGAGAGACCCAGTACTTC. Full variable domain (missing parts from reference TRBV28 and TRBJ2-5): DVKVTQSSRYLVKRTGEKVFLECVQDMDHENMFWYRQDPGLGLRLIYFSYDVKMKEKGDIPEGYSVSREKKERFSLILESASTNQTSMYLCASSPVGLGETQYFGPGTRLLVL.

On this clonotype: A much more abundant neighbour one base away suggests this may be a read error. CDR3 amino acids: CASSFAQETQYF. CDR3 sequence (DNA): TGTGCCAGCAGCTTTGCCCAAGAGACCCAGTACTTC. This chain links TRBV7-2 with TRBJ2-5; D remains ambiguous. This CDR3 is built from 12 residues. V was trimmed by 3 bases and J by 1 base, leaving 3 bases between them. The germline gives CDR1 SGHTA, CDR2 FQGNSA.

The gene calls are TRBV15 and TRBJ1-5; 10 nucleotides line up with TRBD1. Germline V CDR1 and CDR2: LNHNV, YYDKDF (reference sequence). The CDR3 runs 16 residues. Germline trimming cut 5 bases from V and 5 bases from J; bases unmatched to any gene: 9. Here the CDR3 reads CATSARYGTGDQPQHF. Here the CDR3 DNA reads TGTGCCACCAGCGCCCGTTACGGGACAGGGGATCAGCCCCAGCATTTT.

This rearrangement joins TRBV24-1 to TRBJ2-5, with unresolved D. The CDR3 totals 17 residues. Trimming stripped 1 base from V and 5 bases from J, with 19 bases between. Germline V gives CDR1 KGHDR, CDR2 SFDVKD. The DNA of the CDR3 is TGTGCCACCAGTGATTTTGACATGGGTATCCGGGCGGAGACCCAGTACTTC. Translation gives CATSDFDMGIRAETQYF.

About this clonotype: The junction and the germline gene differ at one end; a read error may be behind it. The chain couples TRBV5-1 to TRBJ2-2, with a tentative D call TRBD2 (5 bases). CDR1 SGHRS and CDR2 YFSETQ come from the germline V gene. CDR3 length: 12 residues. The CDR3 loop reads CASKMNTGELLF. The CDR3 DNA reads TGCGCCAGTAAGATGAACACCGGGGAGCTGCTTTTT.

This sequence joins TRBV5-1 and TRBJ2-1; the D gene is possibly TRBD1 (6 bases). Germline CDR1 reads SGHRS; CDR2 reads YFSETQ. V was pared by 2 bases and J by 7 bases, with 13 bases between. There are 14 residues in the CDR3. The DNA for the CDR3 is TGCGCCAGCAGCTTACAGGGATCCCTAAATGAGCAGTTCTTC. Protein: CASSLQGSLNEQFF.

This chain links TRBV4-3 with TRBJ2-3; D is possibly TRBD1 (7 bases). The V end lost 4 bases, the J end lost 5 bases, and 13 bases lay between the germline ends. Germline CDR1 is LGHNA and CDR2 is YSLEER. The CDR3 has 14 residues. Here the CDR3 DNA reads TGCGCCAGCAGCCGGAGGGGGCGGGAAGATACGCAGTATTTT. Protein: CASSRRGREDTQYF.

This clonotype has at least ten counts. The genes are TRBV15 and TRBJ1-5, with D possibly TRBD1 on 5 matching bases. The CDR3 length is 14 residues. V dropped 0 bases and J dropped 4 bases, with 7 bases sitting between them. Looked up from germline, CDR1 is LNHNV and CDR2 is YYDKDF (reference sequence). The CDR3 sequence is CATSRDHRNQPQHF. The CDR3 DNA reads TGTGCCACCAGCAGAGATCACAGGAATCAGCCCCAGCATTTT.

This clonotype showed up just a few times. The chain employs TRBV5-1 and TRBJ1-1, with D unresolved. Germline CDR1 and CDR2: SGHRS and YFSETQ. Trimming removed 0 bases at V and 1 base at J, with 10 bases between. The CDR3 consists of 15 residues. The CDR3 sequence: CASSLEGIRNTEAFF. CDR3 DNA sequence: TGCGCCAGCAGCTTGGAAGGTATTCGGAACACTGAAGCTTTCTTT.